These 20 T cell receptor beta chains originate from one sample sequenced in a study of blood T cell repertoires in COVID-19. The protocol was immunoSEQ multiplex PCR, while the TCRdb copy is restricted to in-frame clones and leaves out a portion. Among 190,000 or so clones listed, 88% were seen once. Sample: peripheral blood. These receptors came from a woman between 25 and 40 years old with acute or convalescent COVID-19.

This clone was detected only once. The V gene is TRBV5-1, the J gene TRBJ1-5; D remains unclear. This CDR3 spans 14 amino acids. V was pared by 2 bases and J by 1 base, with 7 bases between. The germline CDR1 and CDR2 sequences are SGHRS and YFSETQ. CDR3 nucleotide sequence: TGCGCCAGCAGCTTCGACGGGAGCAATCAGCCCCAGCATTTT. Its translation: CASSFDGSNQPQHF.

This sequence joins TRBV18 and TRBJ1-6; weak D call: TRBD1 (5 bases). Per the germline V gene, CDR1 is KGHSH and CDR2 is LQKENI. The length of the CDR3 is 14 residues. Trimming left V 3 bases short and J 6 bases short, with 9 bases between. CDR3 sequence (DNA): TGTGCCAGCTCACCCGGGACTGCTAATTCACCCCTCCACTTT. It translates to CASSPGTANSPLHF.

This chain joins TRBV5-1 and TRBJ1-4, with no clear D. The germline gives CDR1 SGHRS, CDR2 YFSETQ. V lost 0 bases and J lost 11, with 11 bases in between. The CDR3 sequence is 13 residues long. For the CDR3, the DNA is TGCGCCAGCAGCTTGGAACCTAATGGTAAACTGTTTTTT. It is translated as CASSLEPNGKLFF.

A few counts support this clone. The chain employs TRBV3-1 (or the pseudogene TRBV3-2) and TRBJ1-3, with a possible D match to TRBD1 (6 bases). Trimming cost V 1 base and J 4 bases, with 26 bases left between them. Looked up from germline, CDR1 is LGHDT and CDR2 is YNNKEL (reference sequence). The CDR3 runs to 20 residues. For the CDR3, the DNA is TGTGCCAGCAGCCAAGGGCTCGCAGGGGTGAGTTCCATCTTCGGAAACACCATATATTTT. Translation gives CASSQGLAGVSSIFGNTIYF.

The rearrangement links TRBV6-5 to TRBJ2-2; 10 bases align to TRBD2. The CDR3 loop spans 16 amino acids. The V and J ends lost 2 bases and 5 bases, in that order; junction bases with no gene match: 5. Germline CDR1 is MNHEY and CDR2 is SVGAGI. Written as DNA, the CDR3 is TGTGCCAGCAGTTACGCGACTAGCGGGTCGACCGGGGAGCTGTTTTTT. It specifies CASSYATSGSTGELFF.

This clone has only one observation. The V gene is TRBV7-9, the J gene TRBJ2-1; possibly TRBD2 for D (6 bases). The germline V and J ends were trimmed by 3 bases and 4 bases, with 25 bases remaining between them. The germline CDR1 and CDR2 sequences are SEHNR and FQNEAQ (reference sequence). The CDR3 sequence is 19 residues long. The CDR3 region is CASSFLYVAASDSYNEQFF. The CDR3 bases are TGTGCCAGCAGCTTCTTGTATGTGGCGGCTAGCGATTCTTACAATGAGCAGTTCTTC. Variable domain in full (rest from reference TRBV7-9 and TRBJ2-1): DTGVSQNPRHKITKRGQNVTFRCDPISEHNRLYWYRQTLGQGPEFLTYFQNEAQLEKSRLLSDRFSAERPKGSFSTLEIQRTEQGDSAMYLCASSFLYVAASDSYNEQFFGPGTRLTVL.

A single count supports this clone. The chain has TRBV28 and TRBJ2-7, with 9 bases identical to TRBD1. The V and J ends lost 3 bases and 4 bases, in that order; junction bases with no gene match: 7. CDR3 length: 15 amino acids. Germline V gene data show CDR1 as MDHEN and CDR2 as SYDVKM. The CDR3 nucleotides read TGTGCCAGCAGTTTCTCAACCGGGACAGGGTACGAGCAGTACTTC. Its translation is CASSFSTGTGYEQYF.

The chain has TRBV19 and TRBJ1-5, with a weak D call TRBD1 (6 bases). This CDR3 spans 15 amino acids. Trimming removed 2 bases at V and 7 bases at J, with 15 bases between. Per the germline V gene, CDR1 is LNHDA and CDR2 is SQIVND (reference sequence). CDR3 region: CASSILGRGDQPQHF. The CDR3 DNA follows: TGTGCCAGTAGTATATTAGGCAGGGGTGACCAGCCCCAGCATTTT.

The V gene is TRBV19, the J gene TRBJ2-1, with TRBD2 matching over 7 bases. V dropped 3 bases and J dropped 4; count of bases not matched to a gene: 9. Germline CDR1 is LNHDA and CDR2 is SQIVND (reference sequence). This CDR3 spans 16 amino acids. The CDR3 sequence: CASSIFGLAAYNEQFF. The CDR3 region has the DNA TGTGCCAGTAGTATTTTCGGCCTAGCGGCTTACAATGAGCAGTTCTTC.

This clone appeared once. The rearrangement links TRBV5-1 to TRBJ1-2; a possible D gene is TRBD1 (6 bases). V gave up 0 bases and J gave up 8 bases, with 14 bases separating them. CDR3 length: 14 amino acids. The V gene's germline CDR1 is SGHRS and CDR2 YFSETQ. CDR3 DNA: TGCGCCAGCAGCTTGGATGGGGGCCCGGGAGGCTACACCTTC. Its translation is CASSLDGGPGGYTF.

V is TRBV10-1 and J is TRBJ2-1; TRBD1 matches at 11 bases. Germline loops: CDR1 WNHNN, CDR2 SYGVQD (reference sequence). CDR3 length: 14 amino acids. J lost 9 bases, V lost 5 bases, and 6 bases had no gene match. The CDR3 DNA reads as TGCGCCAGCAGTACCGGGACAGGGGGTAGTGAGCAGTTCTTC. As protein: CASSTGTGGSEQFF.

As to this clone: One end of the junction fails to match germline, which may point to a read error. This rearrangement joins TRBV12-3 or TRBV12-4 to TRBJ2-7; 8 bases fit TRBD1. This CDR3 has 12 residues. CDR3 sequence reads: CASSFTGTGFSF. Here the CDR3 DNA reads TGTGCCAGCAGTTTTACTGGGACAGGCTTTTCGTTC.

The chain has TRBV19 and TRBJ1-2; TRBD1 might be the D (6 bases). The germline gives CDR1 LNHDA, CDR2 SQIVND (reference sequence). This CDR3 has 12 amino acids. V was trimmed by 6 bases and J by 9 bases, leaving 14 bases between them. DNA of the CDR3: TGTGCCAGTAGCCCTCCGGGACATAGCTACACCTTC. Its translation is CASSPPGHSYTF. Full variable domain (remainder filled in from reference TRBV19 and TRBJ1-2): DGGITQSPKYLFRKEGQNVTLSCEQNLNHDAMYWYRQDPGQGLRLIYYSQIVNDFQKGDIAEGYSVSREKKESFPLTVTSAQKNPTAFYLCASSPPGHSYTFGSGTRLTVV.

The count of this clone is one. This chain uses TRBV20-1 with TRBJ1-6, with D possibly matching TRBD1 (6 bases). Germline CDR1 DFQATT, CDR2 SNEGSKA (reference sequence). V was cut by 6 bases and J by 14 bases, with 14 bases left in between. The CDR3 loop spans 11 amino acids. The CDR3 DNA reads as TGCAGTGCCTACAGGGTTGGGGCCCTCCACTTT. It translates to CSAYRVGALHF.

This sequence joins TRBV15 and TRBJ2-7; 9 bases line up with TRBD2. The junction had 6 bases not matched to a gene; V was cut back by 0 bases and J by 6 bases. The germline V gene encodes CDR1 LNHNV and CDR2 YYDKDF (reference sequence). The CDR3 sequence is 15 residues long. Here the CDR3 reads CATSRDVSGSREQYF. The CDR3 DNA sequence: TGTGCCACCAGCAGAGATGTTAGCGGGAGTCGCGAGCAGTACTTC. The full variable domain, its missing parts supplied by reference TRBV15 and TRBJ2-7, is DAMVIQNPRYQVTQFGKPVTLSCSQTLNHNVMYWYQQKSSQAPKLLFHYYDKDFNNEADTPDNFQSRRPNTSFCFLDIRSPGLGDTAMYLCATSRDVSGSREQYFGPGTRLTVT.

This clone has a handful of counts. V and J are TRBV9 and TRBJ1-1, with D maybe TRBD1 (5 bases). The CDR3 covers 14 residues. Per the germline V gene, CDR1 is SGDLS and CDR2 is YYNGEE. V shed 3 bases and J shed 1 base, with 10 bases lying between them. The chain's CDR3 is CASSDGGGNTEAFF. The DNA for the CDR3 is TGTGCCAGCAGCGATGGCGGGGGGAACACTGAAGCTTTCTTT.

V gene TRBV7-9 combines with J gene TRBJ2-7; possibly TRBD2 for D (6 bases). Germline V gives CDR1 SEHNR, CDR2 FQNEAQ (reference sequence). With 7 bases removed from V and 2 bases from J, the gap between germline ends came to 18 bases. CDR3 length: 15 amino acids. CDR3 in DNA: TGTGCCAGCACCCCTACCGGGACTCTTCCCTACGAGCAGTACTTC. It is translated as CASTPTGTLPYEQYF.

The chain recombines TRBV28 with TRBJ2-3; D gene uncertain. The CDR3 totals 16 residues. Trimming removed 2 bases at V and 1 base at J, with 13 bases between. Germline V gene sequence: CDR1 MDHEN, CDR2 SYDVKM. CDR3 protein: CASSLPSGIGTDTQYF. The CDR3, as DNA: TGTGCCAGCAGTTTACCTTCAGGCATTGGCACAGATACGCAGTATTTT.

The chain has TRBV27 and TRBJ1-1, with D possibly being TRBD1 (6 bases). This CDR3 region has 14 residues. Trimming shortened V by 3 bases and J by 4 bases, and 12 bases separated the two germline ends. Germline loops: CDR1 MNHEY, CDR2 SMNVEV (reference sequence). The CDR3 nucleotides are TGTGCCAGCAGTTTTCGACACAGGGCCACTGAAGCTTTCTTT. This sequence encodes CASSFRHRATEAFF.

J is TRBJ2-7 and V is TRBV28; 9 bases fit TRBD1. Germline loops: CDR1 MDHEN, CDR2 SYDVKM. V trimming: 6 bases; J trimming: 5 bases; junction bases outside the gene matches: 8. The CDR3 loop spans 14 amino acids. CDR3 amino acids: CASRDRGIKNEQYF. CDR3 DNA sequence: TGTGCCAGCAGAGACAGGGGGATAAAAAACGAGCAGTACTTC.